The 16 T cell receptor beta chains listed next were all sequenced from one sample in a study of blood T cell repertoires in COVID-19 (TCRdb year 2020). The protocol used for the library was the immunoSEQ multiplex PCR assay. What TCRdb holds here is the immuneACCESS table cut down to in-frame rearrangements. Part of the clones is not present; checked against another copy, under half of the missing clones reflect an unresolved V gene, and the others are unexplained. This sample comprises about 150,000 clones, 88% of them detected only once. The ten largest clones take up 5% to 8.5% of the sample. The sequencing input was PBMCs or T cells enriched from blood (not recorded which). The receptors were sampled from a woman in her forties or fifties who had recovered from COVID-19.

The chain has TRBV19 and TRBJ1-1; a possible D gene is TRBD1 (6 bases). The CDR3 is made up of 11 amino acids. CDR1 is LNHDA, CDR2 SQIVND, per germline (reference sequence). V was clipped by 11 bases and J by 7 bases, with 14 bases between them. CDR3 amino acids: CASRDTGEAFF. CDR3 DNA: TGTGCCTCCCGGGACACGGGTGAAGCTTTCTTT.

The gene calls are TRBV7-6 and TRBJ2-1; TRBD2 agrees at 10 bases. V was clipped by 4 bases and J by 2 bases; unmatched bases: 5. The germline V gene encodes CDR1 SGHVS and CDR2 FNYEAQ. The CDR3 has 16 amino acids. CDR3 region: CASSSLSGGAYNEQFF. The CDR3 DNA follows: TGTGCCAGCAGCTCTCTCAGCGGGGGGGCCTACAATGAGCAGTTCTTC.

The chain has TRBV5-6 and TRBJ2-1, with a tentative D call TRBD2 (6 bases). The CDR3 extends over 15 amino acids. Germline V gene data show CDR1 as SGHDT and CDR2 as YYEEEE. V lost 0 bases and J lost 4, with 11 bases in between. The CDR3 protein is CASSLEAGRYNEQFF. CDR3 bases: TGTGCCAGCAGCTTGGAAGCGGGCCGATACAATGAGCAGTTCTTC.

The chain is built from TRBV18 and TRBJ1-2, with 8 nucleotides matching TRBD1. Looked up from germline, CDR1 is KGHSH and CDR2 is LQKENI. The CDR3 covers 13 residues. J was trimmed by 4 bases and V by 2 bases; bases with no gene match: 0. This CDR3 is CASSPGTGYGYTF. The CDR3 DNA reads as TGTGCCAGCTCACCAGGGACAGGCTATGGCTACACCTTC.

The rearrangement links TRBV19 to TRBJ1-5; 8 bases are a match to TRBD1. Germline assignment: CDR1 LNHDA and CDR2 SQIVND (reference sequence). V shed 0 bases, J shed 3 bases, and the junction held 7 bases outside the gene matches. This CDR3 region has 17 residues. This CDR3 reads CASSIDPTGGYNQPQHF. CDR3 DNA: TGTGCCAGTAGTATAGATCCTACAGGGGGTTACAATCAGCCCCAGCATTTT. The variable domain in full, with the rest retrieved from reference TRBV19 and TRBJ1-5, is DGGITQSPKYLFRKEGQNVTLSCEQNLNHDAMYWYRQDPGQGLRLIYYSQIVNDFQKGDIAEGYSVSREKKESFPLTVTSAQKNPTAFYLCASSIDPTGGYNQPQHFGDGTRLSIL.

This rearrangement joins TRBV5-4 to TRBJ2-3, with D unresolved. The CDR3 contains 12 residues. The germline gives CDR1 SGHNT, CDR2 YYREEE (reference sequence). The ends were cut back, 4 bases at V and 1 base at J, with 4 bases in the middle. The CDR3 bases are TGTGCCAGCAGCCCCGGCACAGATACGCAGTATTTT. It translates to CASSPGTDTQYF.

The rearrangement uses TRBV30 and TRBJ2-6; D is undetermined. Germline assignment: CDR1 GTSNPN and CDR2 SVGIG (reference sequence). V shed 3 bases and J shed 0 bases, with 9 bases lying between them. This CDR3 contains 15 residues. The CDR3 reads CAWSRRGSGANVLTF. CDR3 sequence (DNA): TGTGCCTGGAGCCGCCGAGGCTCTGGGGCCAACGTCCTGACTTTC.

This clone has more than one count but fewer than ten. The CDR3 DNA sequence: TGTGCCAGTAGCCCGAACGAGGGCTTCAGCTCCTACGAGCAGTACTTC. Its protein is CASSPNEGFSSYEQYF. The chain recombines TRBV19 with TRBJ2-7, with D possibly TRBD2 on 5 matching bases. CDR3 length: 16 amino acids. V was clipped by 6 bases and J by 0 bases, with 18 bases between them. Germline V gives CDR1 LNHDA, CDR2 SQIVND (reference sequence).

The chain combines TRBV9 with TRBJ1-1, with 9 bases aligning to TRBD1. CDR1 and CDR2 from the germline V gene are SGDLS and YYNGEE. This CDR3 has 14 residues. V lost 3 bases and J lost 4; bases outside the gene matches: 4. CDR3 amino acids: CASSAATGGTEAFF. CDR3 coding DNA: TGTGCCAGCAGCGCGGCGACAGGGGGCACTGAAGCTTTCTTT.

The CDR3 spells CASSLAPIYNEQFF. The CDR3 coding sequence is TGTGCCAGCAGTTTGGCCCCCATCTACAATGAGCAGTTCTTC. The chain employs TRBV6-5 and TRBJ2-1; D not certain. The CDR3 is 14 amino acids. The V gene lost 4 bases and the J gene lost 3 bases, with 10 bases spanning the gap. Per the germline V gene, CDR1 is MNHEY and CDR2 is SVGAGI.

The rearrangement uses TRBV19 and TRBJ1-2; TRBD1 aligns across 12 bases. The CDR3 is made up of 15 amino acids. Germline V gene data show CDR1 as LNHDA and CDR2 as SQIVND (reference sequence). V was pared by 7 bases and J by 7 bases, with 10 bases of the junction left unmatched. CDR3 bases: TGTGCCAGTACCTTCCGGGGACAGGGGGCTTTTGGCTACACCTTC. This encodes CASTFRGQGAFGYTF. Together with reference TRBV19 and TRBJ1-2, the CDR3 gives the full variable domain: DGGITQSPKYLFRKEGQNVTLSCEQNLNHDAMYWYRQDPGQGLRLIYYSQIVNDFQKGDIAEGYSVSREKKESFPLTVTSAQKNPTAFYLCASTFRGQGAFGYTFGSGTRLTVV.

This clone was seen once. The chain combines TRBV18 with TRBJ1-1; D perhaps matches TRBD1 (6 bases). The V end was cut by 4 bases, the J end by 5 bases, with 11 bases between. Germline V CDR1 and CDR2: KGHSH, LQKENI. The CDR3 covers 13 residues. CDR3 bases: TGTGCCAGCTCACGACAGGACTTGACTGAAGCTTTCTTT. Residues: CASSRQDLTEAFF.

The chain uses TRBV13 and TRBJ1-2; D might be TRBD1 (5 bases). The CDR3 spans 14 residues. Trimming removed 1 base at V and 2 bases at J, with 8 bases between. Germline loops: CDR1 PRHDT, CDR2 FYEKMQ (reference sequence). Here the CDR3 DNA reads TGTGCCAGCAGCTTAGTCGGGGGAAACTATGGCTACACCTTC. Translating it yields CASSLVGGNYGYTF.

The J gene is TRBJ1-1, the V gene TRBV6-1; 7 bases line up with TRBD1. This CDR3 has 15 amino acids. Germline V gene data show CDR1 as MNHNS and CDR2 as SASEGT. The trim removed 6 bases at V and 4 bases at J, leaving 11 bases unmatched. This CDR3 is CASRQKGARSTEAFF. CDR3 sequence (DNA): TGTGCCAGCAGACAAAAGGGGGCGAGGTCCACTGAAGCTTTCTTT.

The chain recombines TRBV19 with TRBJ2-3; 12 bases fit TRBD2. The V segment lost 5 bases and the J segment 4 bases; nucleotides outside the gene matches: 4. The CDR3 length is 15 residues. The germline V gene has CDR1 LNHDA and CDR2 SQIVND (reference sequence). CDR3: CASSLAGGPPDTQYF. As DNA, the CDR3 is TGTGCCAGTAGTCTAGCGGGGGGGCCCCCAGATACGCAGTATTTT.

J is TRBJ1-5 and V is TRBV12-5; no clear D gene. Trimming shortened V by 4 bases and J by 8 bases, and 12 bases separated the two germline ends. This CDR3 has 13 amino acids. Germline V CDR1 and CDR2: LGHNT, FRNRAP. The CDR3 loop is CASGSPGGKPQHF. Here the CDR3 DNA reads TGTGCTAGTGGTTCCCCGGGAGGTAAGCCCCAGCATTTT.